This T cell receptor (beta chain) came from a study of brain T cells in children with intractable seizures. Study outcomes and limitations: Pre-surgery blood may have been undersampled, hiding some clones.

Using immunoSEQ multiplex PCR, the repertoire was profiled, and TCRdb retains in-frame clones only, with some absent. Here the sample spans under 150,000 clones, around 94% being singletons. The sequenced cases were selected for having the highest brain T cell transcript signatures. This CDR3 has 20 amino acids. V lost 5 bases to trimming and J lost 1 base; unmatched junction nucleotides: 19. Germline-derived CDR1 and CDR2 are LGHNA and YNFKEQ. About this clone itself: Its specificity is unknown.

The sequenced sample was peripheral blood, obtained at surgery. This TCR was sampled from a boy younger than two with hemimegalencephaly and intractable seizures. The chain joins TRBV4-2 to TRBJ2-3; TRBD1 matches 9 bases. The CDR3: CASSSRGVDRGGLGTDTQYF. In nucleotides, the CDR3 is TGTGCCAGCAGCTCCCGGGGCGTCGACAGGGGGGGACTCGGCACAGATACGCAGTATTTT.